Listed below are T cell receptor beta chains from one sample, sequenced in a study of PD-1 blockade in mismatch repair-deficient tumors. Profiled with immunoSEQ multiplex PCR; TCRdb holds only in-frame clones, not every one. The table records about 51,000 clones, more than 75% of them present only once. The starting material was peripheral blood, obtained 4 weeks after starting pembrolizumab. These receptors were collected from an adult with mismatch repair-deficient cancer. Both conserved end residues are part of each CDR3. A D gene is named only where the DNA matches it firmly. Clone sizes are given selectively: once, few, many, or a class where the clone is expanded.

D	size	V	J	DNA	CDR3
NA	NA	TRBV6-5	TRBJ1-5	TGTGCCAGTGCCTGGGCCGACAATCAGCCCCAGCATTTT	CASAWADNQPQHF
NA	few	TRBV7-9	TRBJ1-1	TGTGCCAGCAGCCCCTGGGGGGCTGAAGCTTTCTTT	CASSPWGAEAFF
NA	NA	TRBV7-2	TRBJ1-5	TGTGCCAGCAGCCCCCGTAGTCAGCCCCAGCATTTT	CASSPRSQPQHF
NA	NA	TRBV6-1	TRBJ1-5	TGTGCCAGCAGTCCCTACTTAGGGCGTGTCCAGCCCCAGCATTTT	CASSPYLGRVQPQHF
NA	NA	TRBV2	TRBJ2-7	TGTGCCAGCAGTGAAGCCGTGGGGACCTACGAGCAGTACTTC	CASSEAVGTYEQYF
NA	NA	TRBV29-1	TRBJ1-1	TGCAGCGTGGCGACAGTCCTTGACGCTGAAGCTTTCTTT	CSVATVLDAEAFF
NA	NA	TRBV27	TRBJ2-2	TGTGCCAGCAGTTTAGGGGCTAGCACCGGGGAGCTGTTTTTT	CASSLGASTGELFF
NA	once	TRBV4-1	TRBJ2-1	TGCGCCAGCAGCCAAGTCGTGGATGAGCAGTTCTTC	CASSQVVDEQFF
NA	NA	TRBV7-6	TRBJ2-7	TGTGCCAGCAGCGCCGTCATGGGGACCAGTCCCTCCTACGAGCAGTACTTC	CASSAVMGTSPSYEQYF
NA	NA	TRBV4-1	TRBJ2-1	TGCGCCAGCAGCCGCGGAGGGGGGGACAATGAGCAGTTCTTC	CASSRGGGDNEQFF
NA	NA	TRBV9	TRBJ2-3	TGTGCTAGCGGATCCAGCACAGATACGCAGTATTTT	CASGSSTDTQYF
NA	NA	TRBV21-1	TRBJ1-1	TGTGCCAGCAGCAAAAAAGGACAGGGTTTCCACACCAACACTGAAGCTTTCTTT	CASSKKGQGFHTNTEAFF
TRBD1	NA	TRBV13	TRBJ1-2	TGTGCCAGCAGCGTCGGGCAGGCCCCCAGGGGGTATGGCTACACCTTC	CASSVGQAPRGYGYTF
TRBD2	NA	TRBV29-1	TRBJ2-1	TGCAGCGTTTGCTTAGCGGGACCCTACAATGAGCAGTTCTTC	CSVCLAGPYNEQFF
NA	NA	TRBV7-9	TRBJ2-1	TGTGCCAGCAGCGCATGGACGGTCGCTAATGAGCAGTTCTTC	CASSAWTVANEQFF
NA	NA	TRBV5-6	TRBJ1-2	TGTGCCAGCAGCACGAGTACGGGGGTAGGCTACACCTTC	CASSTSTGVGYTF
NA	NA	TRBV6-5	TRBJ1-2	TGTGCCAGCAGACGCCGGGGTCTCACCTATGGCTACACCTTC	CASRRRGLTYGYTF
NA	NA	TRBV30	TRBJ1-2	TGTGCCTCTCACGGGGAGAATGGCTACACCTTC	CASHGENGYTF
NA	once	TRBV5-6	TRBJ1-5	TGTGCCAGCAGCTTGGCCGGGAATCAGCCCCAGCATTTT	CASSLAGNQPQHF
TRBD2	NA	TRBV19	TRBJ2-5	TGTGCCAGTAGTAATCTAGCGGGAGGGATCTTAAACTTC	CASSNLAGGILNF
TRBD1	NA	TRBV5-6	TRBJ2-7	TGTGCCAGCAGCGCGACTACCCGGGACAGGGCCCCCTACGAGCAGTACTTC	CASSATTRDRAPYEQYF
NA	NA	TRBV13	TRBJ2-1	TGTGCCAGCAGCTTAAGACGGAATGAGCAGTTCTTC	CASSLRRNEQFF
NA	NA	TRBV5-6	TRBJ2-1	TGTGCCAGCAGCGCGGGACTCCTCTTGTACAATGAGCAGTTCTTC	CASSAGLLLYNEQFF
NA	NA	TRBV18	TRBJ1-3	TGTGCCAGCTCAGAACCCGGACAGACCTCTGGAAACACCATATATTTT	CASSEPGQTSGNTIYF
NA	NA	TRBV6-5	TRBJ2-1	TGTGCCAGCAGTTACCGGCGGGAAAGCAATGAGCAGTTCTTC	CASSYRRESNEQFF
TRBD2	NA	TRBV9	TRBJ2-1	TGTGCCAGCAGCGTTAGCGGGAGGGAAAACAATGAGCAGTTCTTC	CASSVSGRENNEQFF
NA	NA	TRBV19	TRBJ2-6	TGTGCCAGTAGTAAATCAGGGGATAGCTCTGGGGCCAACGTCCTGACTTTC	CASSKSGDSSGANVLTF
TRBD1	NA	TRBV9	TRBJ2-7	TGTGCCAGCAGCGTAGGGGGGCAGGGGGCGATCTACGAGCAGTACTTC	CASSVGGQGAIYEQYF
TRBD1	NA	TRBV18	TRBJ1-6	TGTGCCAGCTCAAAGGGGACAGGGTCGAATAATTCACCCCTCCACTTT	CASSKGTGSNNSPLHF
TRBD2	NA	TRBV9	TRBJ2-3	TGTGCCAGCAGCTCGGGACTAGCGGGAACCACAGATACGCAGTATTTT	CASSSGLAGTTDTQYF
NA	NA	TRBV28	TRBJ2-1	TGTGCCAGCAGTTTCCCGTGGAACAATGAGCAGTTCTTC	CASSFPWNNEQFF
NA	NA	TRBV4-1	TRBJ1-2	TGCGCCAGCAGCCAAGAGCAGACCAGGGTTGGCTACACCTTC	CASSQEQTRVGYTF
NA	NA	TRBV5-1	TRBJ2-1	TGCGCCAGCAGCTTGGCCACAAGGGGGGCATCCTCCAATGAGCAGTTCTTC	CASSLATRGASSNEQFF
NA	NA	TRBV18	TRBJ2-5	TGTGCCAGCTCACCACCCGGCAGAGGGGCCCAGTACTTC	CASSPPGRGAQYF
NA	NA	TRBV29-1	TRBJ2-1	TGCAGCGTTGTGGGGGGATCAGGGCGAGCCTACAATGAGCAGTTCTTC	CSVVGGSGRAYNEQFF
NA	NA	TRBV28	TRBJ1-1	TGTGCCAGCAGTACCCTGAGGACTGAAGCTTTCTTT	CASSTLRTEAFF
NA	NA	TRBV5-4	TRBJ1-2	TGTGCCAGCAGCTTGGCCTTGGGGACCAATGCTGGCTACACCTTC	CASSLALGTNAGYTF
TRBD2	NA	TRBV27	TRBJ2-1	TGTGCCAGCAGTTTATATACGGCGGGAGTAGCCTACAATGAGCAGTTCTTC	CASSLYTAGVAYNEQFF
TRBD1	NA	TRBV6-6	TRBJ2-7	TGTGCCAGCAGTTACTCGTCGGGACAGGGGGCGAGGGAGCAGTACTTC	CASSYSSGQGAREQYF
TRBD2	once	TRBV4-2	TRBJ2-5	TGTGCCAGCAGCCCGGCGGTCCTAGCGGGAGGGGCGGAGACCCAGTACTTC	CASSPAVLAGGAETQYF
NA	NA	TRBV10-3	TRBJ2-7	TGTGCCATCGGCCCCGGGATCGAGCAGTACTTC	CAIGPGIEQYF
TRBD2	NA	TRBV5-4	TRBJ2-1	TGTGCCAGCAGCCACGGGGAGCGGGAATACAATGAGCAGTTCTTC	CASSHGEREYNEQFF
TRBD2	NA	TRBV7-8	TRBJ2-1	TGTGCCAGCAGCCCAGTGGTGGCTAGCGGGAGCCTAAGTGAGCAGTTCTTC	CASSPVVASGSLSEQFF
TRBD1	NA	TRBV7-8	TRBJ1-1	TGTGCCAGCAGCTTCCGGGACAGCATGAACACTGAAGCTTTCTTT	CASSFRDSMNTEAFF
NA	NA	TRBV6-6	TRBJ2-1	TGTGCCAGCAGTTACCAGAATAACAATGAGCAGTTCTTC	CASSYQNNNEQFF
NA	NA	TRBV11-2	TRBJ2-3	TGTGCCAGCAGCGTTTCGACCCTAACAGATACGCAGTATTTT	CASSVSTLTDTQYF
NA	NA	TRBV9	TRBJ1-3	TGTGCCAGCAGCGTGGGGAGGGGACCTGGAAACACCATATATTTT	CASSVGRGPGNTIYF
NA	NA	TRBV4-1	TRBJ1-4	TGCGCCAGCAGCCAAGTTAATTTGGGTTTTTCGGAAAAACTGTTTTTT	CASSQVNLGFSEKLFF
NA	few	TRBV7-7	TRBJ2-2	TGTGCTAGCAGCTTACTCCAAGGGGAGCTGTTTTTT	CASSLLQGELFF
NA	NA	TRBV11-3	TRBJ2-1	TGTGCCAGCACCAAATTGAGGTCTTCCTACAATGAGCAGTTCTTC	CASTKLRSSYNEQFF
NA	NA	TRBV27	TRBJ2-1	TGTGCCAGCAGTTTTAAGGGGTTCCCTTACAATGAGCAGTTCTTC	CASSFKGFPYNEQFF
TRBD2	NA	TRBV18	TRBJ2-3	TGTGCCAGCTCACCAACTAGCGGGAGGCTGGATACGCAGTATTTT	CASSPTSGRLDTQYF
TRBD1	NA	TRBV14	TRBJ2-7	TGTGCCAGCAGCCACTCGGGACAGAAGTACGAGCAGTACTTC	CASSHSGQKYEQYF
NA	NA	TRBV4-3	TRBJ2-1	TGCGCCAGCAGCCAAAATTTGTACAATGAGCAGTTCTTC	CASSQNLYNEQFF
NA	NA	TRBV5-8	TRBJ2-3	TGTGCCAGCAGCTCGAGAAATACGCAGTATTTT	CASSSRNTQYF
NA	few	TRBV14	TRBJ2-7	TGTGCCAGCAGCCAAGGACATATCTACGAGCAGTACTTC	CASSQGHIYEQYF
TRBD2	NA	TRBV18	TRBJ2-3	TGTGCCAGCTCACCACCGATGGGACTAGCGGGACGTGGGGATACGCAGTATTTT	CASSPPMGLAGRGDTQYF
NA	few	TRBV6-5	TRBJ1-1	TGTGCCAGCAGTTACTCCGGGGTCCCCCCGAACACTGAAGCTTTCTTT	CASSYSGVPPNTEAFF
TRBD2	NA	TRBV5-1	TRBJ2-1	TGCGCCAGCAGCTTGGCGAGAACGACTAGCGGGAGGATTAGATTGGACAATGAGCAGTTCTTC	CASSLARTTSGRIRLDNEQFF
NA	few	TRBV19	TRBJ1-5	TGTGCCAGTGAGCCAAGGGGTCCCAGCAATCAGCCCCAGCATTTT	CASEPRGPSNQPQHF